These T cell receptor beta chains were read from a single sample in a study of early T cells in non-severe SARS-CoV-2 infection. TCRdb reprocessed the 5' RACE reads via MiXCR and lists one record per CDR3 protein. The sample includes roughly 110,000 distinct CDR3 sequences, roughly 10% of them seen just once. Input material: whole blood. The source of these receptors is an adult who was a healthcare worker with PCR-confirmed SARS-CoV-2 infection or an uninfected control (not recorded which). CDR3s include the opening cysteine and the closing phenylalanine or tryptophan.

13 | TRBV12-3/TRBV12-4 | CASRGLAGNEQFF
16 | TRBV20-1 | CSARDLARYSNQPQHF
15 | TRBV7-2 | CASSSVRDQGHTQYF
14 | TRBV29-1 | CSVPADRRFNEQFF
15 | TRBV7-8 | CASSLVREGDNEQFF
13 | TRBV12-3/TRBV12-4 | CASSLGGFSEQFF
13 | TRBV7-8 | CASSPKTTDTQYF
13 | TRBV12-3/TRBV12-4 | CASSTGVQETQYF
14 | TRBV12-3/TRBV12-4 | CASSRQGEWNEQYF
14 | TRBV7-8 | CASSFAVVPDTQYF
16 | TRBV28 | CASRDGLINPTGELFF
15 | TRBV5-1 | CASSLQGTANYGYTF
15 | TRBV19 | CASSTIAGGNNEQFF
16 | TRBV19 | CASRRRQASSENTIYF
15 | TRBV7-9 | CASSRTGVSSYEQYF
12 | TRBV19 | CRRRVAFDEQFF
13 | TRBV18 | CASSTNDNQPQHF
11 | TRBV7-6 | CASSGLNEQFF
13 | TRBV19 | CAIKGDNTGELFF
15 | TRBV11-2 | CASSFGQSGTNVLTF